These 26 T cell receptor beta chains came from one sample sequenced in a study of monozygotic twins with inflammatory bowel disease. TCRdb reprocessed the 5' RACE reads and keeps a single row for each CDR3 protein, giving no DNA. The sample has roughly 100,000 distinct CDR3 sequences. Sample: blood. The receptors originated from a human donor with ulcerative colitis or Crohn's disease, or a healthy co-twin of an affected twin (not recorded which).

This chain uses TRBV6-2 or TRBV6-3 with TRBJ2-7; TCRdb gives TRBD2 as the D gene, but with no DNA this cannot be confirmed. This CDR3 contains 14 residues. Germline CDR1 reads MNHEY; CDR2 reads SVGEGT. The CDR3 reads CASGRISTSYEQYF.

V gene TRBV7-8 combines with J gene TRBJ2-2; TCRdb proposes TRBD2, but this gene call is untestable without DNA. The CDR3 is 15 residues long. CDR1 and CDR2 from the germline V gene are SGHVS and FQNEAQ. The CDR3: CASSRSGGATGELFF.

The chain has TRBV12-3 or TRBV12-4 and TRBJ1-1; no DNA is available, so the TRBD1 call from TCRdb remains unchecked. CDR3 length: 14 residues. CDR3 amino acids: CASSRGVRGGEAFF.

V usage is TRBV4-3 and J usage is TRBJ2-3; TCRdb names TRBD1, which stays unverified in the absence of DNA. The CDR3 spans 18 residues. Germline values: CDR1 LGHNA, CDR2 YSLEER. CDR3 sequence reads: CASSQEGGAQSTGDTQYF.

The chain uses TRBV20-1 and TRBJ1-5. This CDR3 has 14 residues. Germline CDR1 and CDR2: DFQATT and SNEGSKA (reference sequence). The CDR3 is CSARDLKGNQPQHF.

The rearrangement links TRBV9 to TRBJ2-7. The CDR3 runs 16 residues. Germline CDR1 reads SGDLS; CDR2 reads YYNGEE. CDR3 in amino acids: CASSVASETANYEQYF.

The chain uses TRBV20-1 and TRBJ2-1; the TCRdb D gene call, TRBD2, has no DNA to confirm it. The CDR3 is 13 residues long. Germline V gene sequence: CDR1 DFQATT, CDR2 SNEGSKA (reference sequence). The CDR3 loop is CSARDGGANEQFF.

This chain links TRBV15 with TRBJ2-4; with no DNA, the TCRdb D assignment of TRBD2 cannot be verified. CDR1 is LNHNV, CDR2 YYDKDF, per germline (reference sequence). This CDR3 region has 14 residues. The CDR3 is CATSRGLAGSIQYF.

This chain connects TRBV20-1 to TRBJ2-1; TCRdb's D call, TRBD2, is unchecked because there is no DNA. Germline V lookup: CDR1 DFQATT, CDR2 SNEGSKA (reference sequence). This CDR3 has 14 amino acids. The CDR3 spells CSASYSGGADEQFF.

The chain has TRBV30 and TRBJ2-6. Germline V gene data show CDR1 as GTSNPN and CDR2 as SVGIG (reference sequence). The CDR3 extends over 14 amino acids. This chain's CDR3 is CAWSVSPGANVLTF. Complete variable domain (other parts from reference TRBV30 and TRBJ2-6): SQTIHQWPATLVQPVGSPLSLECTVEGTSNPNLYWYRQAAGRGLQLLFYSVGIGQISSEVPQNLSASRPQDRQFILSSKKLLLSDSGFYLCAWSVSPGANVLTFGAGSRLTVL.

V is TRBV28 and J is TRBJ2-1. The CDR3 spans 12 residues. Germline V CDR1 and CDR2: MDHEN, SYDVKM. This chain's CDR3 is CASSPWRNEQFF. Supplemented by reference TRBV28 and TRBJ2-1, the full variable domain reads DVKVTQSSRYLVKRTGEKVFLECVQDMDHENMFWYRQDPGLGLRLIYFSYDVKMKEKGDIPEGYSVSREKKERFSLILESASTNQTSMYLCASSPWRNEQFFGPGTRLTVL.

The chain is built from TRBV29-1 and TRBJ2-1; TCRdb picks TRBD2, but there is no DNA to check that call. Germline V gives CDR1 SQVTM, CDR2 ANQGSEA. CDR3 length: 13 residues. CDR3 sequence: CSVVAGIYNEQFF.

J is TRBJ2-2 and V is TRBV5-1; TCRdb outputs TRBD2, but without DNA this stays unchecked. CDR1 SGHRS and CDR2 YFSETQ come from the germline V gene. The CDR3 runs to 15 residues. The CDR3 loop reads CASSLVAGHTGELFF.

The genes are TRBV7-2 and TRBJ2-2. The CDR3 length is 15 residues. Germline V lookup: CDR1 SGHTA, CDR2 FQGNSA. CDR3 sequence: CASSLSRTNTGELFF.

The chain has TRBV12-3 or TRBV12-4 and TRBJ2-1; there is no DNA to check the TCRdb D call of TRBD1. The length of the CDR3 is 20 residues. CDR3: CASSPNWGDRGLFGYNEQFF.

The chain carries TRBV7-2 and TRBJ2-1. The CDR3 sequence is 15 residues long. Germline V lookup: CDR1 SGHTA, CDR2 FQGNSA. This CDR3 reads CASSLAGIGYNEQFF.

The CDR3 spells CSVRSGRAVEQFF. The chain joins TRBV29-1 to TRBJ2-1; TCRdb designates TRBD2, a call that cannot be tested without DNA. CDR3 size: 13 residues. The germline CDR1 and CDR2 sequences are SQVTM and ANQGSEA.

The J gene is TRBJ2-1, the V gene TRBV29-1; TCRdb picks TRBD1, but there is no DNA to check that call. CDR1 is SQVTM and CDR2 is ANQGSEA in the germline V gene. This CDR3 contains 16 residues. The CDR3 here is CSVEVQETGHRGEQFF.

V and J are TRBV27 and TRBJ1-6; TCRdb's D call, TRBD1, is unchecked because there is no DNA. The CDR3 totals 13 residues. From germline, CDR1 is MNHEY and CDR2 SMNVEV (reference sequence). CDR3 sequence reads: CASTTNRNSPLHF.

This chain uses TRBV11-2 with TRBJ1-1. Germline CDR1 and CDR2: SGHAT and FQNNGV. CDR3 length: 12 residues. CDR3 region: CASSLLNTEAFF.

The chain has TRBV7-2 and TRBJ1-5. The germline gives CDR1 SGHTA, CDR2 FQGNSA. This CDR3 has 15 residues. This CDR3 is CASSLGSDSNQPQHF.

This CDR3 reads CASSPAGHTDTQYF. The chain couples TRBV27 to TRBJ2-3; TCRdb lists TRBD1, though no DNA is available to test this call. In germline, CDR1 is MNHEY, CDR2 SMNVEV (reference sequence). This CDR3 contains 14 residues.

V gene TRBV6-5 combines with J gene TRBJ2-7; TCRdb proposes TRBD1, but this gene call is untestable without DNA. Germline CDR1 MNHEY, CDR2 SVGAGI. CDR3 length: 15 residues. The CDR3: CASSYNQGNSYEQYF.

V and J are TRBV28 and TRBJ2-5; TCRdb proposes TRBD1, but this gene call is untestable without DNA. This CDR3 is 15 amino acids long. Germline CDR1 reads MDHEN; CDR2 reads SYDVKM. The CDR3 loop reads CASSPSATGSPAQYF.

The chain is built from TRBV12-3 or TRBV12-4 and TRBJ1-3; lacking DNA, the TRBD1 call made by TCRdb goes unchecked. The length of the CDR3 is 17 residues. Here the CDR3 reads CASSLGLRGPSGNTIYF.

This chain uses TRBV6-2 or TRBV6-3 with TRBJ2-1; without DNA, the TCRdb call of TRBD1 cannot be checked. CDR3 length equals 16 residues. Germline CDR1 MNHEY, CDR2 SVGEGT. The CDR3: CASTDPRGHSSNEQFF.